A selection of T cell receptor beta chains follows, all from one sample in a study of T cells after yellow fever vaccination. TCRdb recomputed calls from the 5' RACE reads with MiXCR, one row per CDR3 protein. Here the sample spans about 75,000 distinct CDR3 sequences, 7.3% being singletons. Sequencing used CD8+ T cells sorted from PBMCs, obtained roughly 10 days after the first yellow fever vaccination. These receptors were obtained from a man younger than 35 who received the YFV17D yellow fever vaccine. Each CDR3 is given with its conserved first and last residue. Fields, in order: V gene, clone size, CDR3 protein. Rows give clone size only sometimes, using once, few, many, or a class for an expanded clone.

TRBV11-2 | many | CASSPTVTGELFF
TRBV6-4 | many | CASSDTSVSEQFF
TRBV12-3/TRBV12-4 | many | CASRLLAGGYEQFF
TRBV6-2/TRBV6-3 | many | CASSYERGGRTYNEQFF
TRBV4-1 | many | CASSQTESRTEAFF
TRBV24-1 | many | CATSPRAGAADTQYF
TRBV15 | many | CATSRDSGASQPQHF
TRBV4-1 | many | CASSQDEGVAQPQHF
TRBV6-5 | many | CASSYSSDLRHQPQHF
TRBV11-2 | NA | CASKKSSQNEQFF
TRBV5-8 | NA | CASILDSNTGELFF
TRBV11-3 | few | CASSSRGHNEQFF
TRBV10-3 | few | CAISESGEMTYEQYF
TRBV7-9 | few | CASSLVGRGFAPSGNTIYF
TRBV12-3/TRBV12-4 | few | CASGGSTIYF
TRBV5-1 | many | CASSLNVNTEAFF
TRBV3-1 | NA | CASSPGGPNTGELFF
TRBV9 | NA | CASSVDTNTGELFF
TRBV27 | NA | CASSFVGTGGSNQPQHF
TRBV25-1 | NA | CASSDHRGNTEAFF
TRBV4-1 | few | CASSQDSRSRTEAFF
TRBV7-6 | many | CASSLGGLEQFF
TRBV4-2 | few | CASSPEVRCNEQFF
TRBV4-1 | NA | CASSQEELGEKLFF
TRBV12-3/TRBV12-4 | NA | CASSFRSSGGYEQYF
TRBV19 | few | CASSVGTGTVTDTQYF
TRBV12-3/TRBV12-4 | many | CASRTAGLGQPQHF
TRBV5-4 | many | CASSLERGVAYF